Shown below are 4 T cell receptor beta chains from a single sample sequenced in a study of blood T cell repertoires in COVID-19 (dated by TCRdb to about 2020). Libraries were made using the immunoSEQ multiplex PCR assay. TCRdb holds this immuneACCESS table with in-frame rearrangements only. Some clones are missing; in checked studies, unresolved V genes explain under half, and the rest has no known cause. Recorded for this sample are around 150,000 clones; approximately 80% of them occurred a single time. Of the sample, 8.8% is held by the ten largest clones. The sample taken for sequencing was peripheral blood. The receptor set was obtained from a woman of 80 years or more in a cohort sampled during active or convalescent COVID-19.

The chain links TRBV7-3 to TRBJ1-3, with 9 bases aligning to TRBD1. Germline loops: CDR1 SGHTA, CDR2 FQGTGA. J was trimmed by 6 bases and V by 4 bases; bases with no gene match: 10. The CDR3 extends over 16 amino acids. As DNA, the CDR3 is TGTGCCAGCAGCTCTAGGATACAGGGGGCCAAAAACACCATATATTTT. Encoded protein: CASSSRIQGAKNTIYF.

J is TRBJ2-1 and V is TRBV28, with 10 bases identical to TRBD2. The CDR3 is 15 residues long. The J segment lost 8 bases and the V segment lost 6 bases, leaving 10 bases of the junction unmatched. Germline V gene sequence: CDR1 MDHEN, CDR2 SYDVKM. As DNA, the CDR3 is TGTGCCAGCAGCAGACCGGGACTAGCGTCCCATGAGCAGTTCTTC. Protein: CASSRPGLASHEQFF.

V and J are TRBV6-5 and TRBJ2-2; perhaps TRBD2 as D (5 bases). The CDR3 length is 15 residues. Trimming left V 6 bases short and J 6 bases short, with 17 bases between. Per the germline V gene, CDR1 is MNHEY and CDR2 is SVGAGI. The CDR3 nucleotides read TGTGCCAGCAGAATCGCCCTCGGAGGAGCCGGGGAGCTGTTTTTT. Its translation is CASRIALGGAGELFF.

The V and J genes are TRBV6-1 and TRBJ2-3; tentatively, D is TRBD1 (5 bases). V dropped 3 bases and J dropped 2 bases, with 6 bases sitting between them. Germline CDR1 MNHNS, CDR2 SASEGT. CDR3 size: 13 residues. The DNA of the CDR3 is TGTGCCAGCAGTGAGACAGTCACAGATACGCAGTATTTT. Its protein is CASSETVTDTQYF.